One sample yielded the 7 T cell receptor beta chains listed below, sequenced in a study of blood T cell repertoires in COVID-19. This table comes from immunoSEQ multiplex PCR, and its TCRdb copy is limited to in-frame clones, with some not included. Of 150,000 to 200,000 clones listed, 75% to 90% were seen once; the top ten hold approximately 5.1%. The sample comprised PBMCs or T cells enriched from blood (not recorded which). The receptors stem from a man aged 70 or older who had been exposed to COVID-19.

This clone was counted once. The chain employs TRBV7-2 and TRBJ1-2; 7 bases fit TRBD1. V gave up 1 base and J gave up 4 bases; unmatched junction bases: 3. The CDR3 runs 14 residues. In germline, CDR1 is SGHTA, CDR2 FQGNSA. The CDR3 nucleotides are TGTGCCAGCAGCTTAGTGGAGGGGGCCTATGGCTACACCTTC. Amino acid sequence: CASSLVEGAYGYTF.

This rearrangement joins TRBV19 to TRBJ1-1; 8 nucleotides align to TRBD1. The CDR3 covers 15 residues. Germline CDR1 reads LNHDA; CDR2 reads SQIVND (reference sequence). V shed 7 bases and J 6 bases; nucleotides not matched to a gene: 13. The CDR3 loop is CASTLDRVRFAEAFF. Written as DNA, the CDR3 is TGTGCCAGTACCTTGGACAGGGTGCGGTTTGCTGAAGCTTTCTTT.

This clone has a handful of counts. The chain links TRBV7-8 to TRBJ2-1; D is ambiguous. The V end lost 1 base, the J end lost 5 bases, and 24 bases lay between the germline ends. The CDR3 contains 19 residues. Germline V gene data show CDR1 as SGHVS and CDR2 as FQNEAQ. The CDR3 region is CASSLGVVALGLLHNEQFF. The CDR3 bases are TGTGCCAGCAGCTTAGGAGTAGTCGCCCTAGGTCTACTACACAATGAGCAGTTCTTC.

The chain employs TRBV2 and TRBJ1-4, with 12 bases matching TRBD1. J was trimmed by 0 bases and V by 2 bases; bases with no gene match: 10. Germline loops: CDR1 SNHLY, CDR2 FYNNEI. This CDR3 region has 20 residues. DNA of the CDR3: TGTGCCAGCAGTGAACCCTCCGGGGGACAGGGGGCGACAACTAATGAAAAACTGTTTTTT. Translating gives CASSEPSGGQGATTNEKLFF.

The gene calls are TRBV5-4 and TRBJ1-2; perhaps TRBD1 as D (5 bases). The germline V gene has CDR1 SGHNT and CDR2 YYREEE (reference sequence). The V end was cut by 4 bases, the J end by 2 bases, with 18 bases between. The CDR3 runs to 16 residues. The CDR3 loop is CASSPGGIRTNYGYTF. The CDR3 bases are TGTGCCAGCAGCCCGGGCGGAATTCGGACAAACTATGGCTACACCTTC. Supplemented by reference TRBV5-4 and TRBJ1-2, the full variable domain reads ETGVTQSPTHLIKTRGQQVTLRCSSQSGHNTVSWYQQALGQGPQFIFQYYREEENGRGNFPPRFSGLQFPNYSSELNVNALELDDSALYLCASSPGGIRTNYGYTFGSGTRLTVV.

The chain recombines TRBV11-2 with TRBJ2-2; 7 bases line up with TRBD2. The J segment lost 1 base and the V segment lost 0 bases, leaving 5 bases of the junction unmatched. The germline V gene has CDR1 SGHAT and CDR2 FQNNGV. CDR3 length equals 17 residues. The CDR3 sequence: CASSLEVRTRNTGELFF. The CDR3 region has the DNA TGTGCCAGCAGCTTAGAGGTCCGGACTAGGAACACCGGGGAGCTGTTTTTT.

This chain uses TRBV7-2 with TRBJ2-7; 7 nucleotides match TRBD2. This CDR3 is built from 15 residues. Germline V gene lookup returns CDR1 SGHTA and CDR2 FQGNSA. V trimming: 6 bases; J trimming: 0 bases; junction bases outside the gene matches: 8. Here the CDR3 reads CASSYSSGSSYEQYF. CDR3 sequence (DNA): TGTGCCAGCAGTTACTCTAGCGGTAGCTCCTACGAGCAGTACTTC.